This is a list of T cell receptor beta chains from one sample in a study of shared clonotypes between healthy human individuals. The repertoire was sequenced with immunoSEQ multiplex PCR; TCRdb's copy has only in-frame clones and lacks some. Of some 1 million clones in the sample, about 76% are singletons; the top ten hold 1.4% to 1.5%. Sequencing was performed on memory CD4+ T cells sorted from blood. The receptor source for this set is a man aged 18 to 35 in good health. CDR3s include the opening cysteine and the closing phenylalanine or tryptophan. Fields, in order: V gene, D gene, clone size, J gene, CDR3 DNA, CDR3 protein. D genes are given only for firm matches. Rows give clone size only sometimes, using once, few, many, or a class for an expanded clone.

>TRBV18|.|.|TRBJ1-2
TGTGCCAGCTCACCAGCGGGAGGGGATTCTAACTATGGCTACACCTTC
CASSPAGGDSNYGYTF
>TRBV6-1|TRBD2|.|TRBJ2-1
TGTGCCAGCAGTGAAGTAGCGGGAAAGCAGTTCTTC
CASSEVAGKQFF
>TRBV4-1|TRBD1|.|TRBJ2-7
TGCGCCAGCAGCCAAGGGACAGGGGGCTCCTTTTGGGAGCAGTACTTC
CASSQGTGGSFWEQYF
>TRBV2|.|.|TRBJ1-6
TGTGCCAGCAGTGAAGCCGGTGGTAATTCACCCCTCCACTTT
CASSEAGGNSPLHF
>TRBV18|.|.|TRBJ2-6
TGTGCCAGCTCACCAGGCGGATCTGGGGCCAACGTCCTGACTTTC
CASSPGGSGANVLTF
>TRBV19|.|.|TRBJ2-4
TGTGCCAGTACCCCATCGAGGGGCCAAAACATTCAGTACTTC
CASTPSRGQNIQYF
>TRBV6-1|TRBD1|.|TRBJ2-7
TGTGCCAGCAGTGAATCCGGGACAGGGGGCTACGAGCAGTACTTC
CASSESGTGGYEQYF
>TRBV5-4|TRBD2|.|TRBJ2-2
TGTGCCAGCAGCCCGACGACTAGCCCGAGCACCGGGGAGCTGTTTTTT
CASSPTTSPSTGELFF
>TRBV9|TRBD2|few|TRBJ2-7
TGTGCCAGCAGCCCGAGTGTAGCGGGGGCTAGCTCCTACGAGCAGTACTTC
CASSPSVAGASSYEQYF
>TRBV5-1|.|.|TRBJ2-1
TGCGCCAGCAGCGCCACAGGGTCGGAGCAGTTCTTC
CASSATGSEQFF
>TRBV7-9|.|.|TRBJ2-7
TGTGCCAGCAGCTTTCAGGCGCGGACCTACGAGCAGTACTTC
CASSFQARTYEQYF
>TRBV2|TRBD1|.|TRBJ2-7
TGTGCCAGCAGAGACGACAGGGGGCAGATCCTCGAGCAGTACTTC
CASRDDRGQILEQYF
>TRBV18|.|.|TRBJ1-1
TGTGCCAGCTCCGGACAAAAGAACACTGAAGCTTTCTTT
CASSGQKNTEAFF
>TRBV6-5|.|.|TRBJ1-2
TGTGCCAGCAGTTACTCGATTTCGACAGGCTACACCTTC
CASSYSISTGYTF
>TRBV4-3|.|.|TRBJ1-1
TGCGCCAGCAGCCCCCAGCAAAACACTGAAGCTTTCTTT
CASSPQQNTEAFF
>TRBV28|TRBD1|few|TRBJ1-6
TGTGCCAGCAGTTTAGGACAGGGGGCCCCCCTTTATAATTCACCCCTCCACTTT
CASSLGQGAPLYNSPLHF
>TRBV2|.|many|TRBJ1-5
TGTGCCAGCCAGGGAGAAGGGAATCAGCCCCAGCATTTT
CASQGEGNQPQHF
>TRBV7-6|.|.|TRBJ2-5
TGTGCCAGCAGCTTAGTCGGCGAGACCCAGTACTTC
CASSLVGETQYF
>TRBV5-1|TRBD2|.|TRBJ2-5
TGCGCCAGCAGCCAGGGGGCTAGCGGGGGTGCGGAGACCCAGTACTTC
CASSQGASGGAETQYF
>TRBV7-2|.|.|TRBJ1-5
TGTGCCAGCAGCTTAGATGGGGGGGATGGGCAGCCCCAGCATTTT
CASSLDGGDGQPQHF
>TRBV28|.|.|TRBJ2-5
TGTGCCAGCAGCCCGGGGACACAAGAGACCCAGTACTTC
CASSPGTQETQYF
>TRBV10-3|.|.|TRBJ1-2
TGTGCCATCAGTGAGTCCTTAGACACCGGAGTATACGGCTACACCTTC
CAISESLDTGVYGYTF
>TRBV5-1|.|once|TRBJ1-5
TGCGCCAGCAGCTTGGGAGATAATAACAATCAGCCCCAGCATTTT
CASSLGDNNNQPQHF
>TRBV5-1|.|.|TRBJ1-6
TGCGCCAGCAGCATGGGGACGGCTTCCTCATCACCCCTCCACTTT
CASSMGTASSSPLHF
>TRBV10-2|TRBD1|.|TRBJ1-4
TGCGCCAGCAAGACAGGGAGTCCCACTAATGAAAAACTGTTTTTT
CASKTGSPTNEKLFF
>TRBV5-1|.|.|TRBJ1-5
TGCGCCAGCAGCTTGGCCAGTGGAGATCAGCCCCAGCATTTT
CASSLASGDQPQHF
>TRBV2|TRBD2|.|TRBJ2-2
TGTGCCACCGGGGCTAGCGGGAGGGTCGGGGAGCTGTTTTTT
CATGASGRVGELFF
>TRBV2|.|.|TRBJ2-2
TGTGCCAGCACCTTAGGCCCGACCGGGGAGCTGTTTTTT
CASTLGPTGELFF
>TRBV27|.|.|TRBJ1-5
TGTGCCAGCAGGGCCTCGGGAGGGCCCCAGCATTTT
CASRASGGPQHF
>TRBV6-1|.|few|TRBJ2-7
TGTGCCAGCAGTGAATTCTACGAGCAGTACTTC
CASSEFYEQYF
>TRBV7-2|TRBD2|once|TRBJ2-2
TGTGCCAGCAGCCTTACTAGCGGGAGTGGGACCGGGGAGCTGTTTTTT
CASSLTSGSGTGELFF
>TRBV13|TRBD1|.|TRBJ1-2
TGTGCCAGCAGCCCCCAGACAGGGACCTATGGCTACACCTTC
CASSPQTGTYGYTF
>TRBV19|TRBD1|.|TRBJ1-5
TGTGCCAGTTCACGATTACCGGGACAGGGGGCGCGGTCGTTTCAGCCCCAGCATTTT
CASSRLPGQGARSFQPQHF
>TRBV2|.|.|TRBJ2-1
TGTGCCAGCAGTGAAACGGGAGTTGAGCAGTTCTTC
CASSETGVEQFF
>TRBV5-4|.|.|TRBJ2-4
TGTGCCAGCAGCCCCTGGGGTAGCGGCAAAAACATTCAGTACTTC
CASSPWGSGKNIQYF
>TRBV11-2|.|few|TRBJ1-2
TGTGCCAGCAGCTTAGGACGGGGGGCTCGGGGCTACACCTTC
CASSLGRGARGYTF
>TRBV28|.|once|TRBJ1-2
TGTGCCAGCAGTTTAAATCATGGCTACACCTTC
CASSLNHGYTF
>TRBV6-1|TRBD1|.|TRBJ2-2
TGTGCCAGCAGTGGGACCGACAGGGTTTCAACCGGGGAGCTGTTTTTT
CASSGTDRVSTGELFF
>TRBV23-1|TRBD1|.|TRBJ2-6
TGCGCCAGCAGCCGCTGCCGGGACAGGGACTTCTCTGGGGCCAACGTCCTGACTTTC
CASSRCRDRDFSGANVLTF